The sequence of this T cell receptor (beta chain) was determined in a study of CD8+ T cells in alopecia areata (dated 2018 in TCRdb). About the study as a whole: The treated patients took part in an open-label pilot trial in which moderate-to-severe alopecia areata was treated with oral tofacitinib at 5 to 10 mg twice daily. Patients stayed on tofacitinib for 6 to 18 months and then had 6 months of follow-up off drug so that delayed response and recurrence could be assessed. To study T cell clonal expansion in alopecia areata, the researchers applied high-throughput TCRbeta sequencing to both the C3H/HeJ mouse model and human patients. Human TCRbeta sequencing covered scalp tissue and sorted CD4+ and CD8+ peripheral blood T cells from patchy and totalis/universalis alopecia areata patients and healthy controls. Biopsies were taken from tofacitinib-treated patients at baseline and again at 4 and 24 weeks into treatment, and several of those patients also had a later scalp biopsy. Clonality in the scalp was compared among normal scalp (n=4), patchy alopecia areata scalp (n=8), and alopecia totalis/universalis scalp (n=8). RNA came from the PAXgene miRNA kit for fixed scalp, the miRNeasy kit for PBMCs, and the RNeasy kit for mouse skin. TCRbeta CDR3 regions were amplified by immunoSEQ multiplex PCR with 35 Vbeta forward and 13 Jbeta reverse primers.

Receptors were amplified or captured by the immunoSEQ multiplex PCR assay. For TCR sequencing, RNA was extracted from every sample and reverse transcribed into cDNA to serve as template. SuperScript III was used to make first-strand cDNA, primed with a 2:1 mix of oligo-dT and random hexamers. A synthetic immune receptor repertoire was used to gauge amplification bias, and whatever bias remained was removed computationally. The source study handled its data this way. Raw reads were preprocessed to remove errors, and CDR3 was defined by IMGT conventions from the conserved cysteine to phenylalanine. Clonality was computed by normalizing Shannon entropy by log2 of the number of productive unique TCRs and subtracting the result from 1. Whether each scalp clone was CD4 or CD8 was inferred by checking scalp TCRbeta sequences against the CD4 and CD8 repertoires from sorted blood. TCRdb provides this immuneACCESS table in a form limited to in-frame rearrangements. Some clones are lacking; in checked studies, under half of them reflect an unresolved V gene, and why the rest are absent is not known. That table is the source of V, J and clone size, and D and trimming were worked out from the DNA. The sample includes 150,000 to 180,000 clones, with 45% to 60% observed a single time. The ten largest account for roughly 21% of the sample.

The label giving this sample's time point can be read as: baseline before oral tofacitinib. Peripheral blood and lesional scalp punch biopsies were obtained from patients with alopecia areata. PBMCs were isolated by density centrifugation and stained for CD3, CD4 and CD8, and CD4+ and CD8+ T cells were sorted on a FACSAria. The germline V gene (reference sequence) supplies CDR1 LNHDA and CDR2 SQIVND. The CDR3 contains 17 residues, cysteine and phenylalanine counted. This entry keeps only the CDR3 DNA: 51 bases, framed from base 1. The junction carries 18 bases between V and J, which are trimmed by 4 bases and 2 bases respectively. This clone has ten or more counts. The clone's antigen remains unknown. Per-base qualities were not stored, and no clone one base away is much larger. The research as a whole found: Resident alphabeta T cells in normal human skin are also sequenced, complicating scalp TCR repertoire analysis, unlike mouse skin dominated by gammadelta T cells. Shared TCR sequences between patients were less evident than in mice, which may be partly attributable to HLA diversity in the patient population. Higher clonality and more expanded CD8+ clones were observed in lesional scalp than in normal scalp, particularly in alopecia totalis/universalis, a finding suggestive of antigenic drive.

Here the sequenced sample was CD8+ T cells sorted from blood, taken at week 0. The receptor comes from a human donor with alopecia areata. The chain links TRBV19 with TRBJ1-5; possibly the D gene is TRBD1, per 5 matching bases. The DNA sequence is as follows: TGTGCCAGTAGTACCTATACAGGAAATTCGGGCAATCAGCCCCAGCATTTT. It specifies CASSTYTGNSGNQPQHF.